What follows are 24 T cell receptor beta chains derived from one specimen sequenced in a study of OX40 agonist ivuxolimab in advanced cancers. TCRdb keeps only in-frame clones here, not all; method: immunoSEQ multiplex PCR. The sample shows approximately 96,000 clones, 80% to 95% of them seen only once. The specimen was CD4+ or CD8+ T cells sorted from blood, collected in a trial of the OX40 agonist ivuxolimab. The receptors were gathered from an adult with an advanced solid tumor such as melanoma, head and neck, liver or kidney cancer.

The V gene is TRBV6-1, the J gene TRBJ2-7, with TRBD2 identical over 9 bases. The junction had 4 bases not matched to a gene; V was cut back by 4 bases and J by 6 bases. The CDR3 is made up of 13 amino acids. Germline V gives CDR1 MNHNS, CDR2 SASEGT. The CDR3 bases are TGTGCCAGCAGTGGTGTTAGCGGGGGCGAGCAGTACTTC. The encoded protein is CASSGVSGGEQYF.

The chain links TRBV7-2 to TRBJ1-1; 7 positions agree with TRBD1. Germline V gene lookup returns CDR1 SGHTA and CDR2 FQGNSA. The CDR3 is made up of 15 amino acids. With 5 bases clipped from V and 0 bases from J, the junction kept 6 bases outside the gene matches. CDR3: CASSGRQGLNTEAFF. Here the CDR3 DNA reads TGTGCCAGCAGCGGGCGACAGGGATTGAACACTGAAGCTTTCTTT.

The rearrangement joins TRBV6-1 to TRBJ2-7; TRBD2 matches 12 bases. This CDR3 comprises 14 residues. Germline CDR1 reads MNHNS; CDR2 reads SASEGT. V was pared by 7 bases and J by 11 bases, with 12 bases of the junction left unmatched. This chain's CDR3 is CASTLGLAGGVKYF. The CDR3 region has the DNA TGTGCCAGCACTCTCGGGCTAGCGGGGGGGGTTAAGTACTTC.

The chain uses TRBV7-3 and TRBJ2-2, with 11 bases that match TRBD2. The CDR3 contains 15 residues. V shed 6 bases and J 5 bases; nucleotides not matched to a gene: 5. CDR1 and CDR2 (germline): SGHTA, FQGTGA. The CDR3 sequence: CASSYSGRGTGELFF. Written as DNA, the CDR3 is TGTGCCAGCAGTTATAGCGGGAGGGGTACCGGGGAGCTGTTTTTT. Looking up the rest from reference TRBV7-3 and TRBJ2-2 gives the full variable domain: GAGVSQTPSNKVTEKGKYVELRCDPISGHTALYWYRQSLGQGPEFLIYFQGTGAADDSGLPNDRFFAVRPEGSVSTLKIQRTERGDSAVYLCASSYSGRGTGELFFGEGSRLTVL.

This clone was found once. The chain carries TRBV28 and TRBJ1-5; D remains ambiguous. Per the germline V gene, CDR1 is MDHEN and CDR2 is SYDVKM. This CDR3 is 13 amino acids long. Trimming left V 7 bases short and J 2 bases short, with 9 bases between. CDR3 coding DNA: TGTGCCAGCATAGAGACCCGCAATCAGCCCCAGCATTTT. Translation gives CASIETRNQPQHF.

The chain employs TRBV7-8 and TRBJ2-5, with no clear D. The CDR3 is 13 amino acids. Germline lookup yields CDR1 SGHVS and CDR2 FQNEAQ. V was clipped by 5 bases and J by 4 bases, with 11 bases between them. This CDR3 is CASSTSLAETQYF. In nucleotides, the CDR3 is TGTGCCAGCAGCACGAGCCTTGCAGAGACCCAGTACTTC.

The chain employs TRBV5-1 and TRBJ1-2; unclear D gene. CDR1 is SGHRS, CDR2 YFSETQ, per germline. Trimming took off 0 bases at V and 4 bases at J, with 16 bases between the two ends. CDR3 length: 16 amino acids. CDR3 nucleotide sequence: TGCGCCAGCAGCTTGGAGGACGGCCAGTGGGTCTATGGCTACACCTTC. The encoded protein is CASSLEDGQWVYGYTF.

The V and J genes are TRBV5-1 and TRBJ2-1; 8 bases fit TRBD1. Germline CDR1 reads SGHRS; CDR2 reads YFSETQ. V was pared by 4 bases and J by 4 bases, with 19 bases of the junction left unmatched. The CDR3 length is 19 residues. CDR3 sequence (DNA): TGCGCCAGCAGCCCTCGAACGGGACAGGCTTTTTTGGCATACAATGAGCAGTTCTTC. Its translation: CASSPRTGQAFLAYNEQFF.

The chain uses TRBV11-1 and TRBJ2-3; 8 nucleotides match TRBD2. The CDR3 consists of 15 residues. J was trimmed by 2 bases and V by 6 bases; bases with no gene match: 7. Germline assignment: CDR1 SGHAT and CDR2 FQDESV (reference sequence). The CDR3 DNA reads TGTGCCAGCAGAATGAGCGGGAGACTCACAGATACGCAGTATTTT. Translated, it gives CASRMSGRLTDTQYF.

The gene calls are TRBV30 and TRBJ2-7; the match to TRBD1 covers 8 bases. Germline V gene data show CDR1 as GTSNPN and CDR2 as SVGIG (reference sequence). The CDR3 consists of 12 residues. Trimming cost V 2 bases and J 11 bases; bases outside gene matches: 8. CDR3 protein: CAWSRGTGEKYF. For the CDR3, the DNA is TGTGCCTGGAGTAGAGGGACAGGAGAAAAGTACTTC.

Here the CDR3 reads CASSSPLTPYEQYF. CDR3 in DNA: TGTGCCAGCAGCTCTCCATTGACACCGTACGAGCAGTACTTC. The rearrangement uses TRBV11-2 and TRBJ2-7, with unresolved D. Trimming shortened V by 4 bases and J by 4 bases, and 14 bases separated the two germline ends. This CDR3 contains 14 residues. Germline V gives CDR1 SGHAT, CDR2 FQNNGV.

The rearrangement joins TRBV15 to TRBJ2-1; unclear D gene. V was trimmed by 3 bases and J by 7 bases, leaving 7 bases between them. The germline V gene has CDR1 LNHNV and CDR2 YYDKDF (reference sequence). The CDR3 length is 12 residues. This CDR3 reads CATSRGANEQFF. As DNA, the CDR3 is TGTGCCACCAGCAGGGGTGCGAATGAGCAGTTCTTC.

The chain recombines TRBV6-5 with TRBJ1-5; the match to TRBD1 covers 10 bases. Germline CDR1 MNHEY, CDR2 SVGAGI. The CDR3 runs 15 residues. V lost 6 bases to trimming and J lost 4 bases; unmatched junction nucleotides: 6. The CDR3, as DNA: TGTGCCAGCAGCCCTCGGACAGGGGGAAATCAGCCCCAGCATTTT. Its protein is CASSPRTGGNQPQHF.

J is TRBJ1-1 and V is TRBV5-1; a weak D match, TRBD1 (5 bases). Germline V gene sequence: CDR1 SGHRS, CDR2 YFSETQ. V gave up 4 bases and J gave up 4 bases, with 17 bases separating them. The CDR3 runs to 15 residues. CDR3 sequence reads: CASSQDGGMGTEAFF. In nucleotides, the CDR3 is TGCGCCAGCAGCCAGGACGGGGGAATGGGCACTGAAGCTTTCTTT.

The chain joins TRBV4-2 to TRBJ1-5, with TRBD1 identical over 7 bases. With V trimmed by 0 bases and J by 9 bases, 11 bases remained unmatched. The CDR3 loop spans 16 amino acids. In germline, CDR1 is LGHNA, CDR2 YNFKEQ. The CDR3 coding sequence is TGTGCCAGCAGCCAAGATATCTCGCAGGGGGAGCGGCCCCAGCATTTT. As protein: CASSQDISQGERPQHF.

The chain is built from TRBV7-2 and TRBJ1-6; D gene unclear. CDR1 SGHTA and CDR2 FQGNSA come from the germline V gene. The germline V and J ends were trimmed by 1 base and 4 bases, with 5 bases remaining between them. This CDR3 has 14 amino acids. CDR3 in amino acids: CASSLESYNSPLHF. The CDR3 DNA reads as TGTGCCAGCAGCTTAGAGTCATATAATTCACCCCTCCACTTT.

The rearrangement joins TRBV10-3 to TRBJ2-5; the D gene is possibly TRBD1 (5 bases). Germline V gene data show CDR1 as ENHRY and CDR2 as SYGVKD. The germline V and J ends were trimmed by 1 base and 2 bases, with 11 bases remaining between them. The CDR3 length is 15 residues. The CDR3 DNA sequence: TGTGCCATCAGTGAGTGGGGCCCAGATCAAGAGACCCAGTACTTC. Translating it yields CAISEWGPDQETQYF.

The V call is TRBV19, the J call TRBJ2-2; maybe TRBD2 (6 bases). V shed 6 bases and J shed 5 bases, with 16 bases lying between them. CDR3 size: 15 residues. From germline, CDR1 is LNHDA and CDR2 SQIVND (reference sequence). The CDR3 DNA follows: TGTGCCAGTAGCCCCCGGCCGGGAGTGACCGGGGAGCTGTTTTTT. Its translation is CASSPRPGVTGELFF.

The chain recombines TRBV4-1 with TRBJ2-3; D gene ambiguous. Trimming cost V 2 bases and J 4 bases, with 4 bases left between them. Germline-derived CDR1 and CDR2 are MGHRA and YSYEKL. The CDR3 is 12 residues long. In DNA, the CDR3 is TGCGCCAGCAGCCAACCTTCAGATACGCAGTATTTT. Protein: CASSQPSDTQYF.

V and J are TRBV29-1 and TRBJ2-3; TRBD1 matches 10 bases. CDR1 is SQVTM, CDR2 ANQGSEA, per germline. The CDR3 runs 17 residues. The trim removed 0 bases at V and 0 bases at J, leaving 6 bases unmatched. This chain's CDR3 is CSVEDVDRGRSTDTQYF. The DNA for the CDR3 is TGCAGCGTTGAAGATGTAGACAGGGGGCGAAGCACAGATACGCAGTATTTT.

J is TRBJ1-4 and V is TRBV5-1, with TRBD1 matching over 9 bases. There are 16 residues in the CDR3. Germline values: CDR1 SGHRS, CDR2 YFSETQ. With V trimmed by 4 bases and J by 0 bases, 4 bases remained unmatched. CDR3 sequence: CASSRQGVATNEKLFF. In nucleotides, the CDR3 is TGCGCCAGCAGCAGACAGGGGGTGGCAACTAATGAAAAACTGTTTTTT.

This clone was picked up one time. V and J are TRBV11-1 and TRBJ2-3; D gene unclear. Trimming took off 1 base at V and 0 bases at J, with 11 bases between the two ends. Germline-derived CDR1 and CDR2 are SGHAT and FQDESV (reference sequence). The CDR3 spans 16 residues. The CDR3 DNA reads TGTGCCAGCAGCTTAGTAGGGTCATCCAGCACAGATACGCAGTATTTT. Translating gives CASSLVGSSSTDTQYF.

The V call is TRBV19, the J call TRBJ2-7; 12 bases line up with TRBD2. The CDR3 covers 18 residues. CDR1 is LNHDA and CDR2 is SQIVND in the germline V gene (reference sequence). J lost 2 bases, V lost 5 bases, and 13 bases had no gene match. The chain's CDR3 is CASSRTRLTSGRTYEQYF. CDR3 sequence (DNA): TGTGCCAGTAGTCGGACGAGACTTACTAGCGGGAGGACCTACGAGCAGTACTTC.

This clone was seen a handful of times. This sequence joins TRBV11-2 and TRBJ1-5; TRBD1 might be the D (6 bases). The V end lost 5 bases, the J end lost 2 bases, and 13 bases lay between the germline ends. The germline V gene encodes CDR1 SGHAT and CDR2 FQNNGV. The CDR3 totals 15 residues. The CDR3 reads CASSLGGHGNQPQHF. CDR3 nucleotide sequence: TGTGCCAGCAGCCTAGGGGGGCATGGCAATCAGCCCCAGCATTTT. Filled out from reference TRBV11-2 and TRBJ1-5, the complete variable domain reads EAGVAQSPRYKIIEKRQSVAFWCNPISGHATLYWYQQILGQGPKLLIQFQNNGVVDDSQLPKDRFSAERLKGVDSTLKIQPAKLEDSAVYLCASSLGGHGNQPQHFGDGTRLSIL.